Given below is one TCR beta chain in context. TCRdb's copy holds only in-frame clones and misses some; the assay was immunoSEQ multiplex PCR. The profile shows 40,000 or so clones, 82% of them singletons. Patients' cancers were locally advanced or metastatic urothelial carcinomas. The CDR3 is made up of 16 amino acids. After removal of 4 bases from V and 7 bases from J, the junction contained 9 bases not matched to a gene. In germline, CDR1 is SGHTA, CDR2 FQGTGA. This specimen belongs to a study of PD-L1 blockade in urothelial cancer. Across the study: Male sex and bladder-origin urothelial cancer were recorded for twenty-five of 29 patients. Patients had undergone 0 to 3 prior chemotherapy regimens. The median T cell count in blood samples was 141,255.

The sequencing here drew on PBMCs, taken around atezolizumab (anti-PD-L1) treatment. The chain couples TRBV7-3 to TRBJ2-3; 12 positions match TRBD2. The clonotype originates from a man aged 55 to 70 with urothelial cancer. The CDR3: CASSSGTSGPSNTQYF. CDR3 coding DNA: TGTGCCAGCAGCTCCGGGACTAGCGGGCCCAGTAATACGCAGTATTTT.